This TCR beta chain was observed in a study of cytomegalovirus exposure and HLA in healthy donors. This CDR3 is built from 16 residues. Germline loops: CDR1 SGHAT, CDR2 FQNNGV. V was pared by 0 bases and J by 5 bases, with 14 bases between. Study findings and constraints: Some highly shared sequence variants likely arose as a pipeline artifact. Based on reports, TCR beta sequences accurately predicted HLA-A and HLA-B alleles for most subjects.

For this clone: Its antigen is undetermined.

Researchers ran the PCR with 60 Vbeta and 13 Jbeta primers. In the original analysis: There were 80 million to 95 million unique TCR beta chains by a later count, and 8.5 million to 14 million of them were shared. The assay was immunoSEQ multiplex PCR, and TCRdb's table has in-frame clones only and misses some. V, J and clone size reflect that table, while D and trimming were determined from the DNA. The sample lists some 120,000 clones, 55% to 65% occurring once. The sequenced material came from PBMCs. The rearrangement uses TRBV11-2 and TRBJ2-1; D is perhaps TRBD2 (6 bases). This clonotype was sampled from a woman in her 40s in good health and CMV-seropositive. In DNA form, the CDR3 reads TGTGCCAGCAGCTTAGAACCTAGCGACCTACACAATGAGCAGTTCTTC. It encodes CASSLEPSDLHNEQFF.